The 17 T cell receptor beta chains presented below share a single source sample, sequenced in a study of T cell repertoires in aging, cancer and after chemotherapy. The template was genomic DNA from peripheral blood, not RNA. TRB rearrangements spanning V, D and J were amplified using mixed TRB-A/B primers. One entry per CDR3 protein results from TCRdb running MiXCR on the multiplex PCR reads. The data contain some 9,900 distinct CDR3 sequences, roughly a third of them singletons. Sequenced: blood. The receptors were sampled from a human donor in good health.

V is TRBV6-2 or TRBV6-3 and J is TRBJ1-6; D is perhaps TRBD1 (5 bases). The CDR3 runs to 14 residues. Germline V CDR1 and CDR2: MNHEY, SVGEGT. V lost 6 bases, J lost 5 bases, and 11 bases lay in between. The CDR3 bases are TGTGCCAGCAGCGGGGCTTCTGATAATTCACCCCTCCACTTT. Translated, it gives CASSGASDNSPLHF.

This clonotype was observed a handful of times. This chain links TRBV4-3 with TRBJ2-2; D is unclear. V was cut by 0 bases and J by 6 bases, with 5 bases left in between. Germline CDR1 reads LGHNA; CDR2 reads YSLEER. There are 13 residues in the CDR3. CDR3 nucleotides: TGCGCCAGCAGCCAAGATCGGGCCGGGGAGCTGTTTTTT. Residues: CASSQDRAGELFF.

The CDR3: CASSPHRGRGTNEKLFF. Written as DNA, the CDR3 is TGTGCCAGCAGCCCTCACAGGGGGCGCGGGACTAATGAAAAACTGTTTTTT. The chain joins TRBV7-9 to TRBJ1-4; 9 bases are shared with TRBD1. Germline V lookup: CDR1 SEHNR, CDR2 FQNEAQ (reference sequence). This CDR3 has 17 residues. Unmatched junction bases numbered 9, after V lost 5 bases and J lost 2 bases.

The chain links TRBV4-1 to TRBJ1-4, with TRBD1 matching over 7 bases. The germline V gene has CDR1 MGHRA and CDR2 YSYEKL. Losses at the gene ends were 5 bases for V and 8 bases for J; bases not matched to a gene: 5. The CDR3 covers 13 residues. The CDR3 sequence: CASSFIQGEKLFF. The DNA for the CDR3 is TGCGCCAGCAGCTTCATACAGGGGGAAAAACTGTTTTTT.

This rearrangement joins TRBV4-3 to TRBJ1-6; D ambiguous. This CDR3 contains 14 residues. Germline V CDR1 and CDR2: LGHNA, YSLEER. The ends were cut back, 0 bases at V and 7 bases at J, with 7 bases in the middle. DNA of the CDR3: TGCGCCAGCAGCCAAGAAGGGTACAATTCACCCCTCCACTTT. It translates to CASSQEGYNSPLHF.

This sequence joins TRBV18 and TRBJ2-7, with D perhaps matching TRBD1 (5 bases). CDR1 is KGHSH, CDR2 LQKENI, per germline. The CDR3 has 16 residues. V lost 3 bases and J lost 4, with 19 bases in between. The CDR3 DNA reads TGTGCCAGCTCACCGGGGCTATCATTACCCTTTTACGAGCAGTACTTC. It codes for CASSPGLSLPFYEQYF.

This clonotype came up a few times. The V call is TRBV20-1, the J call TRBJ2-5, with 9 bases aligning to TRBD2. J lost 5 bases, V lost 2 bases, and 9 bases had no gene match. Germline values: CDR1 DFQATT, CDR2 SNEGSKA (reference sequence). This CDR3 region has 15 residues. Written as DNA, the CDR3 is TGCAGTGCTAGAAGAATTGGCGGGGGGGCGGAGACCCAGTACTTC. Residues: CSARRIGGGAETQYF.

V and J are TRBV4-3 and TRBJ1-4; 8 bases fit TRBD1. Germline values: CDR1 LGHNA, CDR2 YSLEER. The CDR3 is made up of 15 amino acids. J gave up 6 bases and V 3 bases, and 6 bases lay outside the gene matches. CDR3 DNA sequence: TGCGCCAGCAGCCACGACAGGGGTTTAGATGAAAAACTGTTTTTT. The encoded protein is CASSHDRGLDEKLFF.

This clonotype came up a few times. The chain uses TRBV6-1 and TRBJ1-6; D may be TRBD1 (5 bases). The CDR3 contains 16 residues. Per the germline V gene, CDR1 is MNHNS and CDR2 is SASEGT. V dropped 2 bases and J dropped 6 bases, with 14 bases sitting between them. This CDR3 reads CASSENGRVANSPLHF. The CDR3 DNA reads TGTGCCAGCAGTGAAAACGGCAGGGTGGCTAATTCACCCCTCCACTTT.

This clonotype has just a few counts. The chain recombines TRBV7-2 with TRBJ1-6; 12 positions match TRBD1. Germline V CDR1 and CDR2: SGHTA, FQGNSA. With V trimmed by 5 bases and J by 10 bases, 6 bases remained unmatched. This CDR3 is built from 15 residues. The CDR3 nucleotides read TGTGCCAGCAGCGTCCGGGGGACAGGGGGCTCACCCCTCCACTTT. Protein: CASSVRGTGGSPLHF.

By sample share, this clonotype is medium-sized. J is TRBJ2-7 and V is TRBV30, with a weak D call TRBD1 (5 bases). The CDR3 runs 11 residues. The V gene lost 5 bases and the J gene lost 9 bases, with 14 bases spanning the gap. Germline loops: CDR1 GTSNPN, CDR2 SVGIG (reference sequence). This CDR3 reads CAWSTASGQYF. The CDR3 bases are TGTGCCTGGTCGACAGCGTCGGGGCAGTACTTC. The full variable domain, with the rest looked up from reference TRBV30 and TRBJ2-7, is SQTIHQWPATLVQPVGSPLSLECTVEGTSNPNLYWYRQAAGRGLQLLFYSVGIGQISSEVPQNLSASRPQDRQFILSSKKLLLSDSGFYLCAWSTASGQYFGPGTRLTVT.

The CDR3 DNA follows: TGTGCCAGCAGTTACTCGGGACAACAGTTCTTC. This codes for CASSYSGQQFF. The genes are TRBV6-5 and TRBJ2-1; tentative D call: TRBD1 (6 bases). The V gene's germline CDR1 is MNHEY and CDR2 SVGAGI. The V end lost 0 bases, the J end lost 13 bases, and 7 bases lay between the germline ends. The CDR3 extends over 11 amino acids.

This clonotype was seen a handful of times. The chain combines TRBV14 with TRBJ2-7; the D is unclear. The V gene lost 4 bases and the J gene lost 2 bases, with 12 bases spanning the gap. The V gene's germline CDR1 is SGHDN and CDR2 FVKESK. CDR3 length: 14 residues. The CDR3 region has the DNA TGTGCCAGCAGCCCCACACTGAATGCCTACGAGCAGTACTTC. This encodes CASSPTLNAYEQYF. The full variable domain, completed using reference TRBV14 and TRBJ2-7, is EAGVTQFPSHSVIEKGQTVTLRCDPISGHDNLYWYRRVMGKEIKFLLHFVKESKQDESGMPNNRFLAERTGGTYSTLKVQPAELEDSGVYFCASSPTLNAYEQYFGPGTRLTVT.

The chain links TRBV7-2 to TRBJ2-7, with D tentatively TRBD1 (5 bases). Germline V gene lookup returns CDR1 SGHTA and CDR2 FQGNSA. The CDR3 extends over 14 amino acids. The V gene lost 1 base and the J gene lost 1 base, with 8 bases spanning the gap. The DNA for the CDR3 is TGTGCCAGCAGCTTAGATGCAGGGTCCTACGAGCAGTACGTC. It translates to CASSLDAGSYEQYV.

A note on this clonotype: Possible read error: a much larger clone is one base away. The J gene is TRBJ2-7, the V gene TRBV30; D unclear. The length of the CDR3 is 12 residues. Germline CDR1 reads GTSNPN; CDR2 reads SVGIG (reference sequence). V lost 1 base to trimming and J lost 3 bases, with 7 bases between them. The CDR3 DNA reads as TGTGCCTGGAGTGCATCCGGCTACGAGCAGTACGTC. This encodes CAWSASGYEQYV.

Regarding this clonotype: Germline and junction disagree at one end, which may indicate a read error. V gene TRBV7-6 combines with J gene TRBJ2-7; 9 bases match TRBD1. Germline CDR1 is SGHVS and CDR2 is FNYEAQ. The CDR3 runs to 15 residues. The CDR3 reads CDSSSSGTGIEEQYF. Here the CDR3 DNA reads TGTGACAGCAGCTCCTCCGGGACAGGGATTGAAGAGCAGTACTTC.

The chain joins TRBV24-1 to TRBJ2-5; possibly TRBD2 for D (5 bases). The germline CDR1 and CDR2 sequences are KGHDR and SFDVKD. Trimming took off 3 bases at V and 3 bases at J, with 22 bases between the two ends. CDR3 length: 18 residues. This chain's CDR3 is CATSDTPEAATGEETQYF. The CDR3 DNA is TGTGCCACCAGTGATACCCCGGAGGCGGCTACCGGTGAAGAGACCCAGTACTTC.